The clone carrying this TCR beta chain was counted between two and nine times. Its antigen is undetermined. CDR3 length: 16 amino acids. Germline V gives CDR1 LGHNA, CDR2 YNFKEQ. The V and J ends lost 1 base and 2 bases, in that order; junction bases with no gene match: 6. On each TCR cDNA molecule, a unique molecular identifier was present. Via MiXCR, TCRdb re-called the 5' RACE reads, giving one row per CDR3 protein. This sample has under 20,000 distinct CDR3 sequences, with roughly 7% found just once. The time point was: sample taken at primary tumor resection. The approximately 79 donors had untreated early-stage non-small cell lung cancer. No cells were sorted before sequencing. The whole RNA sequenced was extracted from tumor, nontumor lung or frozen PBMC. The source of the sample is a study of spatial heterogeneity in lung cancer. The overall study: Within raw reads, each unique TCR and UMI combination appeared on average more than ten times.

Study results and limitations: Expanded alpha and beta TCR counts within tumors tracked tumor mutation counts.

This receptor was identified in a female donor with early-stage non-small cell lung cancer. The sequenced sample was lung tumor tissue, obtained at surgery. The rearrangement links TRBV4-2 to TRBJ2-7, with TRBD1 identical over 9 bases. The DNA for the CDR3 is TGTGCCAGCAGCCAAGCGAGGACAGGGGAGCCCTACGAGCAGTACTTC. Translated: CASSQARTGEPYEQYF.